This TCR beta chain was recorded in a study of cytomegalovirus exposure and HLA in healthy donors. The PCR used 60 Vbeta and 13 Jbeta primers. Here immunoSEQ multiplex PCR was the method, and the copy in TCRdb shows in-frame clones only, minus some. The data contain some 130,000 clones, more than 70% of them seen just once; the ten biggest clones take up roughly 3%. Germline loops: CDR1 MNHEY, CDR2 SMNVEV (reference sequence). There are 15 residues in the CDR3. V dropped 6 bases and J dropped 4; count of bases not matched to a gene: 11. Sequencing was done on a sample of PBMCs. The gene calls are TRBV27 and TRBJ1-2, with 7 bases aligning to TRBD1. The sequence was collected from a man aged 35-49 years in good health and CMV-seronegative. DNA for the CDR3: TGTGCCAGCAGCAATAGACAGGGTATCGTCTATGGCTACACCTTC. Translating gives CASSNRQGIVYGYTF.